This TCR beta chain came from a study of T-cell memory formation after mild COVID-19 (dated by TCRdb to 2020 to 2023). Concerning the study at large: TCR sequence clusters from the two donors were largely donor specific. In two donors, T-cell clones that expanded and contracted after mild COVID-19 were tracked by sequencing TCRalpha and TCRbeta repertoires over time. The cohort comprised two young, previously healthy adult volunteers, one female and one male. Results the study describes overall, beyond this receptor: The detection of some responding clones in pre-infection memory suggests that pre-existing cross-reactive memory T cells joined the SARS-CoV-2 response. Contracting CD4+ clones appeared mostly in the CM and EM memory subsets, whereas CD8+ clones were enriched in EMRA. Clones that contracted from day 15 to 85 showed balanced CD4/CD8 phenotypes, whereas a second wave of clones that expanded from day 15 to 37 leaned towards CD4+. Whether the second-wave clones peaking on day 37 were SARS-CoV-2 specific was not confirmed. The study covered only two mild cases, and larger cohorts including severe cases with pre-infection samples were considered necessary.

The run used an Illumina NovaSeq 6000. TCRalpha and TCRbeta cDNA libraries were constructed by 5'RACE with constant-segment primers, with sample barcodes and unique molecular identifiers being introduced. Trizol reagent was used to extract RNA from every sample. Libraries were amplified in two PCR steps, with a second sample barcode and Illumina TruSeq adapters added in the second step. Sequencing of libraries was performed on an Illumina NovaSeq with 2 x 150 bp paired-end reads. Regarding the original processing steps: The reads were demultiplexed and collapsed into UMI-guided consensus sequences using migec v1.2.7. Using mixcr v2.1.11, the UMI consensuses were aligned to TRA and TRB V and J templates and assembled into clonotypes. A clonotype was counted as expanded or contracted only when both edgeR and NoisET called the clonotype significant, with the noise models trained on biological replicates. edgeR calls used a false discovery rate-adjusted p below 0.01 and a log2 fold-change threshold of 1. PCA with hierarchical clustering of max-normalized trajectories of the 1000 most abundant clonotypes was used as exploratory dynamics analysis. The CD4 or CD8 phenotype of responding clones was assigned using the separately sequenced CD4+ and CD8+ repertoires. TCRdb trimmed the raw reads at Q25, called clones with MiXCR and kept productive beta chains. Entries that share a CDR3 protein sequence are merged under the most common genes and DNA. These V and J calls originate from TCRdb's pipeline instead of the authors' own analysis. Across this sample there are 500,000 to 550,000 distinct CDR3 sequences, with roughly 22% seen only once. The ten largest account for about 12% of the sample.

This clonotype has only a few counts. Its antigen specificity is not known. There are no base qualities to consult, and no much larger clone falls within one base. The CDR3 sequence holds 13 residues, the cysteine and phenylalanine included. Here the CDR3 DNA is all that survives: 39 bases in frame from base 1. V gives up 10 bases and J gives up 2 bases, and the segment between their germline ends measures 13 bases. Ficoll-Paque density gradient centrifugation was the method used to isolate PBMCs. The sequencing sample was made of PBMCs or a T cell subset sorted from them (not recorded which). The chain employs TRBV12-3 or TRBV12-4 and TRBJ2-3; no D gene is confidently identified. The sequence came from an adult woman who had mild COVID-19 (a few samples of this study predate the infection). The sample titles of this study are shuffled in the database, so cell type and time point are left out; the donor was told from shared clones. The CDR3: CATKVADTDTQYF. The DNA is TGTGCCACCAAAGTAGCAGACACAGATACGCAGTATTTT.